The 6 T cell receptor beta chains presented below share a single source sample, sequenced in a study of shared clonotypes between healthy human individuals (dated by TCRdb to the early 2020s). Library prep was done by the immunoSEQ multiplex PCR assay. TCRdb retrieved this table from immuneACCESS and kept in-frame rearrangements only. Not all clones are present; in checked studies, unresolved V genes account for under half, and no reason is known for the remainder. The sample table shows over 95,000 clones, and around 65% are seen once. The ten top clones hold about a quarter of the sample. Sequencing used memory CD8+ T cells sorted from blood. Taken with the paper, the label for cell subset or site translates to: CD45RO+ cells pooled with CCR7-negative TemRA cells. The receptors were sampled from a woman aged 25 to 39 in good health.

This clone was found once. This sequence joins TRBV2 and TRBJ2-2; either TRBD1 or TRBD2 may fit D (5 bases each). The CDR3 runs 14 residues. Germline CDR1 reads SNHLY; CDR2 reads FYNNEI. Trimming left V 7 bases short and J 4 bases short, with 13 bases between. CDR3 coding DNA: TGTGCCAGCATTTCAACCGGGGCCACCGGGGAGCTGTTTTTT. Residues: CASISTGATGELFF.

V is TRBV7-2 and J is TRBJ2-5; D possibly matches TRBD1 or TRBD2 (6 bases each). The CDR3 is 16 residues long. Germline V gene sequence: CDR1 SGHTA, CDR2 FQGNSA. Trimming took off 5 bases at V and 10 bases at J, with 26 bases between the two ends. In nucleotides, the CDR3 is TGTGCCAGCAGCGGAAGGACGGAGGACAGAGCGGGTCGCCAGTACTTC. Its protein product is CASSGRTEDRAGRQYF.

CDR3 sequence (DNA): TGCGCCAGCAGCCCCCTGAATGGCCTTAAGAGCGAGCAGTACTTC. Encoded protein: CASSPLNGLKSEQYF. The chain uses TRBV4-1 and TRBJ2-7; D unclear. V was clipped by 4 bases and J by 6 bases, with 19 bases between them. Germline V gene lookup returns CDR1 MGHRA and CDR2 YSYEKL. The CDR3 is 15 residues long.

This clone was seen a handful of times. The rearrangement joins TRBV6-4 to TRBJ1-5; possible D gene TRBD1, 5 bases. V lost 7 bases to trimming and J lost 4 bases, with 14 bases between them. The CDR3 spans 14 residues. Germline CDR1 and CDR2: MRHNA and SNTAGT. The CDR3 loop is CASIWLQANQPQHF. As DNA, the CDR3 is TGTGCCAGCATATGGTTACAGGCTAATCAGCCCCAGCATTTT.

The gene calls are TRBV7-9 and TRBJ2-5; TRBD1 aligns across 7 bases. CDR1 is SEHNR, CDR2 FQNEAQ, per germline (reference sequence). This CDR3 has 13 amino acids. V shed 4 bases and J 8 bases; nucleotides not matched to a gene: 7. CDR3 DNA sequence: TGTGCCAGCAGCTCCCCGGACAGGAGTACCCAGTACTTC. Translated, it gives CASSSPDRSTQYF.

This clone was seen many times. The chain recombines TRBV6-1 with TRBJ2-5, with 9 bases identical to TRBD1. With V trimmed by 3 bases and J by 5 bases, 7 bases remained unmatched. The CDR3 is 15 residues long. Germline CDR1 and CDR2: MNHNS and SASEGT. CDR3 nucleotides: TGTGCCAGCAGTGAGGGTGGGACAGGGTCGGAGACCCAGTACTTC. It is translated as CASSEGGTGSETQYF.